This record looks at one TCR beta chain sequence and its context. The data are from a study of early T cells in non-severe SARS-CoV-2 infection. The TCR library protocol attached unique molecular identifiers to the individual cDNA molecules. TCRdb itself ran the 5' RACE reads through MiXCR, one entry per CDR3 protein. The sample yields more than 90,000 distinct CDR3 sequences, 9.5% to 11% seen once. The CDR3 is 15 residues long. V was pared by 4 bases and J by 7 bases, with 16 bases between. This receptor was obtained from an adult who was a healthcare worker with PCR-confirmed SARS-CoV-2 infection or an uninfected control (not recorded which). Material for sequencing was whole blood. This chain links TRBV12-3 or TRBV12-4 with TRBJ2-2, with D perhaps matching TRBD1 or TRBD2 (6 bases each). The CDR3 DNA follows: TGTGCCAGCAGTTGGGGGGCGCCTCCCCACGGGGAGCTGTTTTTT. This codes for CASSWGAPPHGELFF.